The clone carrying this T cell receptor (beta chain) was found a few times. Attachment of unique molecular identifiers to individual cDNA molecules was performed. TCRdb re-called the 5' RACE reads through MiXCR, storing one row per CDR3 protein. The sample yields 75,000 to 95,000 distinct CDR3 sequences, around a sixth seen once. The data stem from a study of early T cells in non-severe SARS-CoV-2 infection. Turning to the study itself: RNA in bulk from unsorted whole blood was sequenced, and chains were unpaired.

V dropped 2 bases and J dropped 5 bases, with 19 bases sitting between them. Germline values: CDR1 MDHEN, CDR2 SYDVKM. This CDR3 spans 17 amino acids. The J gene is TRBJ2-1, the V gene TRBV28; D is uncertain. The TCR sequence derives from an adult who was a healthcare worker with PCR-confirmed SARS-CoV-2 infection or an uninfected control (not recorded which). Sequences were derived from whole blood, sampled at baseline. The CDR3 spells CASSLPRAIWVDNEQFF. The CDR3 nucleotides are TGTGCCAGCAGTTTACCCCGGGCCATCTGGGTTGACAATGAGCAGTTCTTC.